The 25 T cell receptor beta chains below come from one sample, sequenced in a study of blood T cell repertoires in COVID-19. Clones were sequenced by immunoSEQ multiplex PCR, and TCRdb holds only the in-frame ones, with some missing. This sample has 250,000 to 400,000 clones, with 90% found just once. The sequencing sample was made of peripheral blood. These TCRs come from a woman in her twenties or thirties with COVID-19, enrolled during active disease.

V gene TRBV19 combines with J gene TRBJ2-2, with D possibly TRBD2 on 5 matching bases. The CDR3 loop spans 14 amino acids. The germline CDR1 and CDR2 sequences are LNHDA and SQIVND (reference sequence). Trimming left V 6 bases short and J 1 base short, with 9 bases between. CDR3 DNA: TGTGCCAGTAGCGGGAATCAGAACACCGGGGAGCTGTTTTTT. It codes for CASSGNQNTGELFF.

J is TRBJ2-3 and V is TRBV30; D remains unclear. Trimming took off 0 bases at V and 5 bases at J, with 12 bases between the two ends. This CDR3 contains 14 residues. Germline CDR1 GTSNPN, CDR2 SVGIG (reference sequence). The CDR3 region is CAWSVLTSGDTQYF. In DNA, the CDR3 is TGTGCCTGGAGTGTGCTGACTTCCGGAGATACGCAGTATTTT.

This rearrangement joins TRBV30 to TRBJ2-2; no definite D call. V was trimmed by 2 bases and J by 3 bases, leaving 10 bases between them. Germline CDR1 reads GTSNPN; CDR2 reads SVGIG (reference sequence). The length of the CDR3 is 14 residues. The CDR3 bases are TGTGCCTGGAGTAACAGTTTATACACCGGGGAGCTGTTTTTT. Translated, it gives CAWSNSLYTGELFF.

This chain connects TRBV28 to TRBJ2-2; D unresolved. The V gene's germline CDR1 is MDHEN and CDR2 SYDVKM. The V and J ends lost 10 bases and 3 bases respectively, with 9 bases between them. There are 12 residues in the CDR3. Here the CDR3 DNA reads TGTGCCATCCAAATGTACACCGGGGAGCTGTTTTTT. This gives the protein CAIQMYTGELFF.

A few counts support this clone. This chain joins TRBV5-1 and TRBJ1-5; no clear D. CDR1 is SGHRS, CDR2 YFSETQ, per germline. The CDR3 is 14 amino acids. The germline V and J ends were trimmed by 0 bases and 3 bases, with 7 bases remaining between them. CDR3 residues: CASSLDGINQPQHF. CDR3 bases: TGCGCCAGCAGCTTGGACGGGATCAATCAGCCCCAGCATTTT.

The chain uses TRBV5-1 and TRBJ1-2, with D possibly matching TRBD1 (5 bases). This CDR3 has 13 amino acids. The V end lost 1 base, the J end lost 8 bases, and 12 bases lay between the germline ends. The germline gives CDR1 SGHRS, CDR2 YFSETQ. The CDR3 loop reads CASSLSPGEGYTF. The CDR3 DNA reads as TGCGCCAGCAGCTTGTCTCCGGGGGAAGGCTACACCTTC.

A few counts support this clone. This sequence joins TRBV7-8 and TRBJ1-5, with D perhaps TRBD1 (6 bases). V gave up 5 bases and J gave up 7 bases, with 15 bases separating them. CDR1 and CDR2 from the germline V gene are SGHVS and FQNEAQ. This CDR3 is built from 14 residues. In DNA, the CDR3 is TGTGCCAGCAGCGTCCGCGGGGGCGGGCAGCCCCAGCATTTT. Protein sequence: CASSVRGGGQPQHF.

The CDR3 spells CASSLGGPGAWNSPLHF. Here the CDR3 DNA reads TGTGCCAGCAGCTTGGGAGGGCCAGGGGCTTGGAATTCACCCCTCCACTTT. The V and J genes are TRBV5-6 and TRBJ1-6; D perhaps matches TRBD1 (6 bases). CDR1 and CDR2 from the germline V gene are SGHDT and YYEEEE. V gave up 0 bases and J gave up 7 bases, with 17 bases separating them. The CDR3 is 17 residues long. The whole variable domain, filled in from reference TRBV5-6 and TRBJ1-6, reads DAGVTQSPTHLIKTRGQQVTLRCSPKSGHDTVSWYQQALGQGPQFIFQYYEEEERQRGNFPDRFSGHQFPNYSSELNVNALLLGDSALYLCASSLGGPGAWNSPLHFGNGTRLTVT.

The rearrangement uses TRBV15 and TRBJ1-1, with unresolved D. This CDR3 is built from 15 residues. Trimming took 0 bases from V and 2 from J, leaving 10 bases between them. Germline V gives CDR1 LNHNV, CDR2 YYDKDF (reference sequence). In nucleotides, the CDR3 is TGTGCCACCAGCAGAGATCGAGGGAGCAACACTGAAGCTTTCTTT. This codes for CATSRDRGSNTEAFF.

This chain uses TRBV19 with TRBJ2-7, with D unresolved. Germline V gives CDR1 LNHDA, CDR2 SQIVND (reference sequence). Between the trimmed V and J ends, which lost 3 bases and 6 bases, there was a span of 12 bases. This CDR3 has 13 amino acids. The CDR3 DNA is TGTGCCAGTAGTATGGGCTTCACCTCCGAGCAGTACTTC. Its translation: CASSMGFTSEQYF.

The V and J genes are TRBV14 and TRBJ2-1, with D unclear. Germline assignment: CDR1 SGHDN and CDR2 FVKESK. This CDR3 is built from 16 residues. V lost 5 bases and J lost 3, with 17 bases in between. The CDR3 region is CASSYIRSFDYNEQFF. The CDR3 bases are TGTGCCAGCAGCTATATAAGGAGCTTTGACTACAATGAGCAGTTCTTC.

The CDR3 loop reads CASSVGGQSNEKLFF. CDR3 bases: TGTGCCAGCAGCGTAGGGGGACAGAGTAATGAAAAACTGTTTTTT. V usage is TRBV9 and J usage is TRBJ1-4; TRBD1 matches 7 bases. This CDR3 comprises 15 residues. In germline, CDR1 is SGDLS, CDR2 YYNGEE. Germline trimming cut 0 bases from V and 4 bases from J; bases unmatched to any gene: 3.

The CDR3 nucleotides read TGTGCCAGTAGTATCCGTCCTCGCTCCTACAATGAGCAGTTCTTC. Amino acids: CASSIRPRSYNEQFF. The chain has TRBV19 and TRBJ2-1, with D unresolved. Germline V lookup: CDR1 LNHDA, CDR2 SQIVND (reference sequence). This CDR3 region has 15 residues. Trimming took 3 bases from V and 0 from J, leaving 9 bases between them. The complete variable domain, with remaining parts taken from reference TRBV19 and TRBJ2-1, reads DGGITQSPKYLFRKEGQNVTLSCEQNLNHDAMYWYRQDPGQGLRLIYYSQIVNDFQKGDIAEGYSVSREKKESFPLTVTSAQKNPTAFYLCASSIRPRSYNEQFFGPGTRLTVL.

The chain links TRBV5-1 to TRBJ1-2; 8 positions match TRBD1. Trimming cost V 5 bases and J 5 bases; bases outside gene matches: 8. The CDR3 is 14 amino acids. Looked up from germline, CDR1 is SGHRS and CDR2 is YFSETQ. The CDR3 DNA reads TGCGCCAGCAGAACAGACAGGGGACCTTATGGCTACACCTTC. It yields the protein CASRTDRGPYGYTF.

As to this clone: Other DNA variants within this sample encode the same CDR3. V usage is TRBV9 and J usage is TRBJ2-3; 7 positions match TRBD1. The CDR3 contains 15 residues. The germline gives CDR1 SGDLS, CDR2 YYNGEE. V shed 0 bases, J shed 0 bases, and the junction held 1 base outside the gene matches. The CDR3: CASSVGRGSTDTQYF. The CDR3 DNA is TGTGCCAGCAGCGTAGGCAGGGGGAGCACAGATACGCAGTATTTT.

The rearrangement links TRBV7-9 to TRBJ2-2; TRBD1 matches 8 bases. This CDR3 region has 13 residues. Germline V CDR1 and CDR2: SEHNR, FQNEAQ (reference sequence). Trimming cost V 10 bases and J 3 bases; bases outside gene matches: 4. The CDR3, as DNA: TGTGCCAAGGGACAGGAAGACACCGGGGAGCTGTTTTTT. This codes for CAKGQEDTGELFF.

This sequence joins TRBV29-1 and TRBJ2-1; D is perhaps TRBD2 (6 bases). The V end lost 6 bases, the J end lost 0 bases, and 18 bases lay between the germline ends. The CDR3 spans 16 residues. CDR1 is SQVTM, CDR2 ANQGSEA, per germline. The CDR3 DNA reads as TGCAGCGTCACCGGGACTTTATCCAGCTCCTACAATGAGCAGTTCTTC. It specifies CSVTGTLSSSYNEQFF.

The CDR3: CASSFGGEQFF. The CDR3, as DNA: TGTGCCAGCAGTTTCGGCGGGGAGCAGTTCTTC. The chain joins TRBV12-3 or TRBV12-4 to TRBJ2-1; tentatively, D is TRBD2 (5 bases). CDR3 length: 11 amino acids. Trimming removed 3 bases from V and 10 bases from J, with 7 bases in between.

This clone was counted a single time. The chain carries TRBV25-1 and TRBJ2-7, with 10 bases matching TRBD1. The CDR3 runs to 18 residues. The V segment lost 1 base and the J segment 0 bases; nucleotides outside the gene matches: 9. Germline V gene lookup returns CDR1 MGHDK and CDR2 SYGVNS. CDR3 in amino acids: CASSEWGTGTGASYEQYF. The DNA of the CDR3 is TGTGCCAGCAGTGAATGGGGAACCGGGACAGGGGCCTCCTACGAGCAGTACTTC.

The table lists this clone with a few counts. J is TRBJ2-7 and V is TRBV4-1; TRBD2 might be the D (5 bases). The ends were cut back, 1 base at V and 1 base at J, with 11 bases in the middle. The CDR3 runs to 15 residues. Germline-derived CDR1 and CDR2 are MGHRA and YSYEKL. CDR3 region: CASSQVASRSYEQYF. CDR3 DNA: TGCGCCAGCAGCCAAGTCGCTAGCAGATCCTACGAGCAGTACTTC.

In DNA form, the CDR3 reads TGCGCCAGCAGCTTGGCTAGCGGGAGTGAAGAGACCCAGTACTTC. Translating gives CASSLASGSEETQYF. The rearrangement uses TRBV5-1 and TRBJ2-5; 10 bases are a match to TRBD2. J was trimmed by 3 bases and V by 0 bases; bases with no gene match: 2. The CDR3 extends over 15 amino acids. The germline CDR1 and CDR2 sequences are SGHRS and YFSETQ.

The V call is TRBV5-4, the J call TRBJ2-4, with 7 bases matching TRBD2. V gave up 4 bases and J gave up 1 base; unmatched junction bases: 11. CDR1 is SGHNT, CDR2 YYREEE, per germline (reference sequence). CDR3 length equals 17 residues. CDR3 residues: CASSRGLLAQAKNIQYF. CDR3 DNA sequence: TGTGCCAGCAGCCGGGGCCTACTAGCGCAGGCCAAAAACATTCAGTACTTC.

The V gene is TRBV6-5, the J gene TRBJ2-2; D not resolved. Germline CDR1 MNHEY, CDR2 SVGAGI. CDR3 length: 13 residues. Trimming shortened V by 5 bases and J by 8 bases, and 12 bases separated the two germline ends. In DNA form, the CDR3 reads TGTGCCAGCAGTCCCCGCCTAGAAGGGGAGCTGTTTTTT. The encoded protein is CASSPRLEGELFF.

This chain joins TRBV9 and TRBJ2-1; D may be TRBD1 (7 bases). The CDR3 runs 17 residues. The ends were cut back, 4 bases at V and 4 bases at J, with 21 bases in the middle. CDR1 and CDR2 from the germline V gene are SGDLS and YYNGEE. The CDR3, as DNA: TGTGCCAGCAGCCCCCGGGGGACAGAAGGTAGTTACAATGAGCAGTTCTTC. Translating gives CASSPRGTEGSYNEQFF.

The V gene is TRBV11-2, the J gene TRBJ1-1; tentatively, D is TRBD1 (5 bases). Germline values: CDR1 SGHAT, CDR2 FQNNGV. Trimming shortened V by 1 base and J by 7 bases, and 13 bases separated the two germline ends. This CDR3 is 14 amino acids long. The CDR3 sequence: CASSLVAGLSEAFF. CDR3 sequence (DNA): TGTGCCAGCAGCTTAGTGGCGGGGCTGAGTGAAGCTTTCTTT. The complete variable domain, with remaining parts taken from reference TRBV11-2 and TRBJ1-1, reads EAGVAQSPRYKIIEKRQSVAFWCNPISGHATLYWYQQILGQGPKLLIQFQNNGVVDDSQLPKDRFSAERLKGVDSTLKIQPAKLEDSAVYLCASSLVAGLSEAFFGQGTRLTVV.